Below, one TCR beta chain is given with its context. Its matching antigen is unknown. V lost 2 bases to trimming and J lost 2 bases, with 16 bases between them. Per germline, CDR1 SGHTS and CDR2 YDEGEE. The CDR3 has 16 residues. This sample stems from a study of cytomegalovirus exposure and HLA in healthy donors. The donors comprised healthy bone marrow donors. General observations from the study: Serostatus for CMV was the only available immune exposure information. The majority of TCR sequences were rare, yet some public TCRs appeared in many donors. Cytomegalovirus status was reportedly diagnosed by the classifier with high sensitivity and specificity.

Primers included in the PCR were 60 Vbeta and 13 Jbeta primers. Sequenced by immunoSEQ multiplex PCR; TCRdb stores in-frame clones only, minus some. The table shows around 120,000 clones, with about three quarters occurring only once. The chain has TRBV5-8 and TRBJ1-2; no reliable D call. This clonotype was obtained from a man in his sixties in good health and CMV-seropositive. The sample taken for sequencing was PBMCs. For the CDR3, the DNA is TGTGCCAGCAGCTTTGACGGACTCCCCAAGAACTATGGCTACACCTTC. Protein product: CASSFDGLPKNYGYTF.